This TCR beta chain is from a study of Graves' ophthalmopathy and Graves' hyperthyroidism. Findings and limits, study-wide: Most clonotypes expanded in thyroid above 0.001 frequency were present in blood too. Ophthalmopathy and stable hyperthyroidism were discriminated by a 13-signature model, with approximately 89% sensitivity and around 81% specificity. Prediction of ophthalmopathy progression reached around 70% sensitivity and around 72% specificity.

Regarding this clonotype: Its cognate antigen is unknown. At one boundary the junction diverges from the germline segment, which might be a read error.

Patients in the hyperthyroidism group, adults aged 18 to 65, were newly diagnosed, under 2 months' duration. Amplification of the TCR beta CDR3 regions used RNA transcripts (as template). HTBI-primed first-round RT-PCR preceded second-round multiplex PCR. TCRdb fed the multiplex PCR reads into MiXCR, producing one record per CDR3 protein. This sample has some 1.1 million distinct CDR3 sequences, with approximately 35% found just once. CDR1 is SGHDN and CDR2 is FVKESK in the germline V gene. The CDR3 has 13 residues. The TCR comes from an adult man with Graves' hyperthyroidism. The rearrangement joins TRBV14 to TRBJ1-2; 7 nucleotides align to TRBD1. Sequencing was carried out using peripheral blood or thyroid tissue (not recorded which). CDR3 in DNA: TGTACCAGCGGCCCGACAGGGATTGGAGGCTACACCTTC. Its protein is CTSGPTGIGGYTF.